Presented here are 14 T cell receptor beta chains from one specimen sequenced in a study of T cells after somatic rescue of genetic block. Libraries were prepared by immunoSEQ multiplex PCR; TCRdb keeps only in-frame clonotypes and omits some of them. The repertoire includes under 150,000 clones, about 93% of them detected once, and 1.4% sits in the top ten. Sequencing was performed on peripheral blood mononuclear cells (PBMCs). All receptors come from a woman aged 18-30 years.

CDR3 DNA sequence: TGTGCCAGCAGCTTAAACAGGGATTACGAGCAGTACTTC. This encodes CASSLNRDYEQYF. This sequence joins TRBV7-9 and TRBJ2-7; TRBD1 is a possible D gene (6 bases). Per the germline V gene, CDR1 is SEHNR and CDR2 is FQNEAQ (reference sequence). Deletions cut 2 bases from V and 4 bases from J, with 9 bases between. The CDR3 covers 13 residues.

This clone was recorded only once. The genes are TRBV5-1 and TRBJ2-7; 14 bases agree with TRBD2. The length of the CDR3 is 17 residues. V trimming: 4 bases; J trimming: 0 bases; junction bases outside the gene matches: 6. The germline V gene has CDR1 SGHRS and CDR2 YFSETQ. CDR3 sequence: CASSPGTSGGSSYEQYF. CDR3 DNA sequence: TGCGCCAGCAGCCCGGGGACTAGCGGGGGCAGCTCCTACGAGCAGTACTTC.

The chain combines TRBV7-9 with TRBJ2-3; D not resolved. The germline gives CDR1 SEHNR, CDR2 FQNEAQ (reference sequence). The CDR3 runs to 11 residues. V was shortened by 6 bases and J by 2 bases, with 3 bases between the two germline ends. The chain's CDR3 is CASSVTDTQYF. The CDR3 DNA sequence: TGTGCCAGCAGTGTCACAGATACGCAGTATTTT.

The V gene is TRBV30, the J gene TRBJ2-3; 7 bases agree with TRBD1. Trimming took 5 bases from V and 5 from J; bases not matched to a gene: 10. Germline V gives CDR1 GTSNPN, CDR2 SVGIG (reference sequence). This CDR3 comprises 14 residues. CDR3 nucleotide sequence: TGTGCCTGGGCTATGAGGGGGCGAGAAGATACGCAGTATTTT. This translates into CAWAMRGREDTQYF.

Details on this clone: Other DNA sequences from this sample encode an identical CDR3 as well. The rearrangement links TRBV5-1 to TRBJ1-2, with 9 bases matching TRBD1. Trimming at V came to 4 bases and at J to 5 bases, leaving 6 bases not matched to a gene. Germline CDR1 reads SGHRS; CDR2 reads YFSETQ. The CDR3 loop spans 14 amino acids. The CDR3 DNA follows: TGCGCCAGCAGCCCGGGGACAGGGAGGTATGGCTACACCTTC. This codes for CASSPGTGRYGYTF.

This rearrangement joins TRBV9 to TRBJ1-3; a possible D gene is TRBD1 (5 bases). Germline loops: CDR1 SGDLS, CDR2 YYNGEE. The CDR3 sequence is 16 residues long. V lost 0 bases, J lost 0 bases, and 10 bases lay in between. The CDR3 region has the DNA TGTGCCAGCAGCGTAGCCGCCGACAGCTCTGGAAACACCATATATTTT. Translated, it gives CASSVAADSSGNTIYF.

The chain employs TRBV27 and TRBJ1-5; 11 bases line up with TRBD1. The CDR3 has 14 residues. CDR1 and CDR2 from the germline V gene are MNHEY and SMNVEV (reference sequence). J gave up 9 bases and V 4 bases, and 5 bases lay outside the gene matches. The CDR3 DNA is TGTGCCAGCAGTTCGGGACAGGGGGTATGGCCCCAGCATTTT. As protein: CASSSGQGVWPQHF.

This sequence joins TRBV27 and TRBJ2-4; maybe TRBD2 (6 bases). Germline lookup yields CDR1 MNHEY and CDR2 SMNVEV (reference sequence). The CDR3 has 13 amino acids. V lost 6 bases to trimming and J lost 5 bases, with 11 bases between them. CDR3 sequence: CASRLGRQNIQYF. In DNA form, the CDR3 reads TGTGCCAGCAGGTTAGGGAGGCAAAACATTCAGTACTTC.

The chain employs TRBV6-5 and TRBJ1-4; 8 bases are shared with TRBD1. The germline V gene encodes CDR1 MNHEY and CDR2 SVGAGI. The ends lost 2 bases at V and 13 bases at J; junction bases unmatched: 12. This CDR3 is 15 amino acids long. CDR3 sequence: CASSYAPGTGVGLFF. The CDR3 nucleotides are TGTGCCAGCAGTTACGCTCCGGGGACAGGTGTAGGACTGTTTTTT.

The gene calls are TRBV5-6 and TRBJ2-5; TRBD2 is a possible D gene (6 bases). Trimming took off 5 bases at V and 4 bases at J, with 18 bases between the two ends. Germline-derived CDR1 and CDR2 are SGHDT and YYEEEE. CDR3 length: 15 residues. The CDR3 here is CASRYRRGTSETQYF. The CDR3 nucleotides are TGTGCCAGCAGATACCGCCGGGGGACCTCAGAGACCCAGTACTTC.

The chain recombines TRBV7-9 with TRBJ1-2; TRBD1 is a possible D gene (5 bases). The CDR3 covers 14 residues. V shed 1 base and J shed 4 bases, with 10 bases lying between them. CDR1 and CDR2 from the germline V gene are SEHNR and FQNEAQ (reference sequence). CDR3 sequence (DNA): TGTGCCAGCAGCTTAGAGGGCGGGGGCTATGGCTACACCTTC. Residues: CASSLEGGGYGYTF.

The chain uses TRBV10-3 and TRBJ1-2; no clear D. The CDR3 runs to 14 residues. Trimming shortened V by 4 bases and J by 2 bases, and 11 bases separated the two germline ends. Germline V gives CDR1 ENHRY, CDR2 SYGVKD. The CDR3, as DNA: TGTGCCATCAGTGCCTCACCCCCCAACTATGGCTACACCTTC. Protein product: CAISASPPNYGYTF.

Only a few counts were recorded for this clone. The J gene is TRBJ1-1, the V gene TRBV4-3, with a weak D call TRBD1 (5 bases). Trimming pared 1 base from V and 2 bases from J, leaving 8 bases between. The germline gives CDR1 LGHNA, CDR2 YSLEER. The CDR3 loop spans 14 amino acids. This CDR3 is CASSQVGVNTEAFF. CDR3 nucleotides: TGCGCCAGCAGCCAAGTAGGGGTAAACACTGAAGCTTTCTTT.

The gene calls are TRBV9 and TRBJ2-5; 8 positions agree with TRBD1. Trimming removed 4 bases from V and 5 bases from J; junction bases left unmatched: 7. This CDR3 is built from 14 residues. CDR1 is SGDLS and CDR2 is YYNGEE in the germline V gene. The CDR3: CASSPPTGVETQYF. For the CDR3, the DNA is TGTGCCAGCAGCCCCCCGACAGGGGTGGAGACCCAGTACTTC.